This T cell receptor beta chain was obtained from a study of cytomegalovirus exposure and HLA in healthy donors (dated by TCRdb to 2015 to 2018). Study-wide context: An earlier analysis of some 500 of the donors reported more than 250 Gb of sequence data and 100 million to 140 million unique TCR beta sequences from roughly 200 million T cells. An early release that covered fewer than 750 HLA-typed donors contained approximately 290 gigabases of sequencing data and tens of millions of unique TCR sequences. Of the 300 to 500 genotyped donors, over 80% were placed in the genetic ancestry cluster associated with self-reported Caucasian donors. The study aimed to test whether cataloging public T cell receptors could reveal signatures of past pathogen exposure. Using immunosequencing, the study profiled T cell repertoires from 500 to 800 subjects and related those repertoires to cytomegalovirus serostatus. Along with the roughly 670-subject first cohort, a separate validation cohort of more than 90 different subjects was used. The study combined high-throughput TCR immunosequencing, statistical association of individual TCRs with disease status, and machine learning to predict cytomegalovirus infection status. A later analysis re-analyzed previously published TCR beta repertoires from 666 donors and added high-resolution HLA genotyping to study TCR occurrence patterns. The later analysis used no new phenotypic data to find candidate immune exposures, relying instead on TCR beta sequences and their occurrence across donors. An earlier analysis of some 600 of the donors applied high-throughput TCR beta sequencing to assess whether each TCR beta V gene segment acted as functional or pseudogenic. Donor age, sex, ethnicity and CMV serostatus were collected together with the repertoire data. In a later genetic analysis, genome-wide SNP genotypes for about 65% of the roughly 700 donors were used, and that subset was treated as a discovery cohort. Every repertoire in the discovery cohort had been generated on one and the same sequencing platform. Class I and class II HLA loci were covered by the typing at four-digit resolution. Typing coverage differed by locus: A, B, C, DRB1 and DQB1 were typed in roughly 620-630 donors, DQA1 in approximately 520, DPA1 in some 610, and DPB1 in 450 to 480. Because of strong linkage in the cohort, roughly five DR-DQ haplotypes were treated as single units for association and clustering. On average, roughly 200,000 unique TCR beta nucleotide sequences were sequenced per donor among 350 to 400 genotyped donors of the cohort, with about 19% of those sequences being non-productive.

On this clone itself: The specificity of this receptor is unknown. The input lacks base qualities; no much larger clone sits a single base away.

Trimming costs V 1 base and J 4 bases, and their ends lie 14 bases apart. From a lookup of the germline V gene, CDR1 and CDR2 are SGHVS and FNYEAQ. The CDR3 holds 16 amino acids from the cysteine to the phenylalanine. Kept here is only the CDR3 DNA, which spans 48 bases and is read in frame from base 1. In total, 600 or so healthy bone marrow donors made up the cohort. At the time of sampling, every cohort member was nominally healthy, though immune exposures that went unrecorded were likely present. The donor tested CMV seropositive and was one of the 289 seropositive cohort members. Each donor provided a peripheral blood sample, and peripheral blood mononuclear cells were used for TCR beta sequencing. Genomic DNA extraction from the blood cell samples was performed with the Qiagen DNeasy Blood Extraction Kit. Preparation of the library involved the immunoSEQ multiplex PCR assay. For the multiplex PCR, a mixture combining 60 forward primers for TCR Vbeta segments and 13 reverse primers for TCR Jbeta segments was used. Amplification of the CDR3 region of rearranged TCR beta genes was performed with a multiplex PCR assay on genomic DNA. The Illumina HiSeq System was used to sequence the amplified TCR beta libraries as 87-base-pair reads. The source study handled its data this way. A later analysis counted about 82 million unique TCR beta chains across the 670 or so repertoires, and roughly 11 million of these chains were shared by at least two donors. Raw reads were error-corrected and collapsed into unique sequences by a nearest-neighbor algorithm in which closely related sequences were merged to remove PCR and sequencing errors. V, D and J gene segments were assigned by aligning CDR3 sequences to IMGT reference sequences. For a sequence to be retained, at least a six-nucleotide match to both a V gene segment and a J gene segment was required. A rearrangement was called productive if the CDR3 had no stop codons and remained in frame with V and J, and every other rearrangement was called non-productive. CDR3 was defined according to IMGT convention as the region running from the second conserved V-encoded cysteine to the conserved J-encoded phenylalanine. Sequences without an unambiguous match to a single V gene segment were excluded from the earlier analysis of about 600 of the donors. In an earlier analysis of 450 to 750 of the donors, a V segment was called functional when productive rearrangements were above 56.7%, and segregating when the standard deviation between donors exceeded 5%. A statistical classification framework was built for diagnosing cytomegalovirus status from the catalog of TCR beta chain sequences. In a later analysis, TCR nucleotide sequences were compared against IMGT/GENE-DB human TR gene sequences so that V and J genes could be assigned. A later analysis assigned CDR3 sequences and most-parsimonious VDJ recombination scenarios with the TCRdist pipeline. In a later analysis, every TCR beta chain was defined by the combination of its CDR3 amino acid sequence and its V-gene family, and reads without a unique V-gene family were dropped. As a way to deal with suspected cross-contamination and a sequencing artifact, a later analysis dropped hundreds of nucleotide sequences that were highly shared and had low generation probability. In a later analysis, a clonal expansion index was calculated for each public chain from normalized within-repertoire ranks of inferred template counts. In a later analysis, generation probabilities were computed with a VDJ recombination model fitted to out-of-frame rearrangements, and the resulting probabilities were checked against IGoR. Hypergeometric tests were used in a later analysis to score TCR-TCR, TCR-HLA and TCR-CMV co-occurrence, with a repertoire-size bias correction applied to the TCR pairs. In a later analysis, false discovery rates were estimated by permuting HLA or CMV assignments 20 times. A later analysis grouped co-occurring TCRs with DBSCAN, adding TCRdist sequence similarity when clustering within HLA-allele-positive subsets. Repertoires with fewer than 30,000 or more than 120,000 public chains, plus five repertoires with anomalous nucleotide sharing, were excluded from co-occurrence clustering. TCRdb took this table from immuneACCESS and kept in-frame rearrangements with V and J called. Such tables lack part of the clones; where checked against another copy, unresolved V genes explain under half of the gap, and the rest is unexplained. V and J calls and clone size are copied from that table; D and trimming were computed from the DNA. The sample table holds roughly 170,000 clones, of which 80% to 90% were seen once. Of the sample, 1% to 1.5% is held by the ten largest clones.

Study-wide conclusions, independent of this receptor: HLA typing was unavailable for some donors at each locus, so association tests used only the typed subset. A later analysis associated about 17,000 TCR beta sequences with specific HLA alleles at a false discovery rate of 0.05. In a later genetic analysis, fewer N-insertions in productive TCRs were reported among donors in an Asian-associated ancestry cluster than the roughly 670-donor mean. Some IMGT-functional V segments, including TRBV6-2 and TRBV6-3, could not be distinguished by the 87-base-pair reads and were therefore excluded. A further reported finding was that TCR beta sequences accurately predicted the HLA-A and HLA-B alleles for most subjects in the first cohort. In a later analysis, HLA-associated TCR beta chains showed more clonal expansion and lower generation probabilities than non-associated chains that were equally common. The authors suggested that the approach could potentially be generalized to other disease states and immunological phenotypes. A later analysis found that most CMV-associated TCR beta chains appeared HLA-restricted, with HLA associations seemingly driven largely by CMV exposure. A group of highly shared sequence variants was considered likely to be a technical artifact of the sequencing pipeline. Roughly uniform sequencing depth across donors was assumed in presence/absence analyses, although this assumption may not hold. In vitro tests confirmed that a few of the cytomegalovirus-associated TCR beta chains recognize cytomegalovirus antigens. The classifier was reported to diagnose cytomegalovirus status with high specificity and sensitivity in both the original cohort and the validation cohort. Strong co-occurrence of HLA alleles, especially DR and DQ, made assigning TCR associations to individual alleles difficult. Some 15 rarely observed V segments, including chromosome 9 orphons, were excluded from the earlier analysis of approximately 500 of the donors because counts were too low. CMV serostatus was the only immune exposure information available for the cohort. The cohort was sequenced for TCR beta chains only, and without alpha or paired-chain data the features that could be detected were limited. Correlated functional status among segregating V segments might be attributable to linkage disequilibrium, but an unknown experimental factor could not be ruled out. A later analysis reported that several top co-occurrence clusters appeared linked to parvovirus B19, influenza, CMV and Epstein-Barr virus. In a later analysis, TCR association rates were found to vary across HLA loci, with the most associated TCRs seen for DRB1 alleles and the fewest for HLA-C alleles. The study gave a list of under 200 TCR beta chains associated with cytomegalovirus. While some public TCRs were present in many individuals, most TCR sequences turned up only very rarely across donors. An earlier analysis of approximately 570 of the donors showed that most TCR beta V segments appeared in productive rearrangements either about 90% or about 30% of the time, which broadly matched IMGT annotations. In a later genetic analysis, a missense DCLRE1C variant was associated with V-gene and J-gene trimming of TCR beta chains, and the association was replicated in an independent cohort.

The sequence came from a girl aged 2 to 10 in good health and CMV-seropositive. Sequenced: PBMCs. The receptor chain draws on TRBV7-6 and TRBJ2-1; TRBD2 is a possible D gene, resting on 6 matching bases. In nucleotides, the sequence is TGTGCCAGCAGCTTAGTCAGTAGGGCGGGGTACAATGAGCAGTTCTTC. It specifies CASSLVSRAGYNEQFF.